The clone carrying this TCR beta chain was counted between two and nine times. Each sample used at least 6.5 million PBMCs. There were at least 5 micrograms of total RNA extracted from every sample. The authors ran a second PCR of about 7 to 11 cycles using a sample-barcoded 5' primer and a J-beta primer mix. TCRdb reprocessed the 5' RACE reads with MiXCR, giving one entry per CDR3 protein. The table lists around 1,000,000 distinct CDR3 sequences, less than 25% of them singletons. This sample was taken from a study of blood T cells in healthy people across ages. Trimming removed 4 bases from V and 1 base from J; junction bases left unmatched: 10. The germline V gene has CDR1 SEHNR and CDR2 FQNEAQ (reference sequence). The CDR3 has 17 residues. The sample also formed part of further work on T cells of mothers and their children. That publication notes: Each mother gave over 9.5 million TCR beta CDR3 reads; each child, about 3 million.

Sequencing was done on a sample of blood. This TCR was sampled from a girl aged 2 to 9 in good health. The chain couples TRBV7-9 to TRBJ2-5; 9 positions match TRBD2. DNA of the CDR3: TGTGCCAGCAGCTCCTCGGTGTCTAGCGGGACCCAAGAGACCCAGTACTTC. This gives the protein CASSSSVSSGTQETQYF.